Below, 27 T cell receptor beta chains from the same sample are listed, as sequenced in a study of cytomegalovirus exposure and HLA in healthy donors. A multiplex PCR was run with 60 Vbeta primers and 13 Jbeta primers. Profiling relied on immunoSEQ multiplex PCR, and the TCRdb table lists in-frame clones only, not all of them. The repertoire table contains approximately 40,000 clones. Source material: PBMCs. The receptors shown here come from a human donor in good health.

The rearrangement links TRBV13 to TRBJ2-1; 10 positions agree with TRBD2. The germline gives CDR1 PRHDT, CDR2 FYEKMQ (reference sequence). V lost 6 bases to trimming and J lost 2 bases; unmatched junction nucleotides: 10. CDR3 length equals 17 residues. The CDR3 reads CASRGGSGGDTYNEQFF. The CDR3 DNA is TGTGCCAGCAGAGGGGGCAGCGGGGGGGATACCTACAATGAGCAGTTCTTC.

As DNA, the CDR3 is TGTGCCAGCAGCTCGGATGGGCCAGCAGGTCAGCCCCAGCATTTT. Residues: CASSSDGPAGQPQHF. This rearrangement joins TRBV27 to TRBJ1-5; D call uncertain. This CDR3 has 15 amino acids. Germline V gene lookup returns CDR1 MNHEY and CDR2 SMNVEV (reference sequence). V was cut by 6 bases and J by 6 bases, with 18 bases left in between.

The chain recombines TRBV10-3 with TRBJ2-1, with TRBD2 matching 9 bases. Looked up from germline, CDR1 is ENHRY and CDR2 is SYGVKD. J gave up 7 bases and V 3 bases, and 10 bases lay outside the gene matches. This CDR3 spans 16 amino acids. CDR3: CAISDPGAGGHNEQFF. The CDR3 coding sequence is TGTGCCATCAGTGATCCCGGGGCGGGGGGGCATAATGAGCAGTTCTTC.

The chain combines TRBV2 with TRBJ1-2, with 8 bases matching TRBD1. CDR1 and CDR2 from the germline V gene are SNHLY and FYNNEI. This CDR3 contains 14 residues. V lost 6 bases and J lost 2; bases outside the gene matches: 5. CDR3 protein: CASRGDRGNYGYTF. CDR3 DNA: TGTGCCAGCAGAGGCGACAGGGGAAACTATGGCTACACCTTC.

This chain connects TRBV10-1 to TRBJ2-2, with a tentative D call TRBD2 (7 bases). The CDR3 is 16 residues long. The V end lost 1 base, the J end lost 2 bases, and 11 bases lay between the germline ends. Germline values: CDR1 WNHNN, CDR2 SYGVQD (reference sequence). The CDR3 DNA reads TGCGCCAGCAGTGAGTTTTCGGGGGGCAACACCGGGGAGCTGTTTTTT. Translating it yields CASSEFSGGNTGELFF.

V gene TRBV15 combines with J gene TRBJ1-1, with D possibly being TRBD1 (6 bases). The germline gives CDR1 LNHNV, CDR2 YYDKDF (reference sequence). V was shortened by 4 bases and J by 5 bases, with 17 bases between the two germline ends. The CDR3 contains 15 residues. CDR3 sequence (DNA): TGTGCCACCAGCACAGGGGTGAGTTTATGGACTGAAGCTTTCTTT. Its protein is CATSTGVSLWTEAFF.

The rearrangement joins TRBV18 to TRBJ1-3; tentative D call: TRBD1 (5 bases). The germline V gene has CDR1 KGHSH and CDR2 LQKENI. V was clipped by 3 bases and J by 0 bases, with 9 bases between them. CDR3 length: 15 residues. Written as DNA, the CDR3 is TGTGCCAGCTCACCTGACAGAAACTCTGGAAACACCATATATTTT. Protein: CASSPDRNSGNTIYF. Filled out from reference TRBV18 and TRBJ1-3, the complete variable domain reads NAGVMQNPRHLVRRRGQEARLRCSPMKGHSHVYWYRQLPEEGLKFMVYLQKENIIDESGMPKERFSAEFPKEGPSILRIQQVVRGDSAAYFCASSPDRNSGNTIYFGEGSWLTVV.

The chain combines TRBV27 with TRBJ2-7, with TRBD1 matching 7 bases. Germline V gives CDR1 MNHEY, CDR2 SMNVEV (reference sequence). With 0 bases clipped from V and 1 base from J, the junction kept 6 bases outside the gene matches. This CDR3 contains 16 residues. The CDR3 DNA follows: TGTGCCAGCAGTTTATCCTCAGGGGGTTTTTCCTACGAGCAGTACTTC. Translation: CASSLSSGGFSYEQYF.

By frequency, this clone is medium-sized. The chain uses TRBV7-9 and TRBJ2-1, with 14 bases identical to TRBD2. CDR1 and CDR2 from the germline V gene are SEHNR and FQNEAQ (reference sequence). CDR3 length: 16 amino acids. After removal of 1 base from V and 8 bases from J, the junction contained 4 bases not matched to a gene. Written as DNA, the CDR3 is TGTGCCAGCAGCTTAGGACTAGCGGGGGGGCCGCATGAGCAGTTCTTC. Protein: CASSLGLAGGPHEQFF.

The rearrangement joins TRBV27 to TRBJ2-3; D is unclear. The CDR3 spans 14 residues. The V end lost 5 bases, the J end lost 3 bases, and 12 bases lay between the germline ends. CDR1 MNHEY and CDR2 SMNVEV come from the germline V gene (reference sequence). The CDR3: CASSGFPETDTQYF. The DNA of the CDR3 is TGTGCCAGCAGTGGTTTCCCGGAGACAGATACGCAGTATTTT.

This sequence joins TRBV9 and TRBJ2-7, with D perhaps matching TRBD1 (5 bases). The V gene lost 3 bases and the J gene lost 4 bases, with 17 bases spanning the gap. This CDR3 is built from 15 residues. Germline-derived CDR1 and CDR2 are SGDLS and YYNGEE. CDR3 DNA: TGTGCCAGCAGCGCCGGACCAGGGAATCAATACGAGCAGTACTTC. Amino acids: CASSAGPGNQYEQYF.

The chain has TRBV15 and TRBJ2-3, with D possibly being TRBD1 (5 bases). V lost 0 bases, J lost 4 bases, and 8 bases lay in between. The CDR3 is made up of 14 amino acids. CDR1 is LNHNV, CDR2 YYDKDF, per germline (reference sequence). CDR3 sequence (DNA): TGTGCCACCAGCAGAGATCAAGGGGCAGATACGCAGTATTTT. Its translation: CATSRDQGADTQYF.

This chain links TRBV11-2 with TRBJ1-4; no definite D call. The germline V and J ends were trimmed by 6 bases and 7 bases, with 18 bases remaining between them. Germline loops: CDR1 SGHAT, CDR2 FQNNGV. CDR3 length: 15 amino acids. CDR3 nucleotides: TGTGCCAGCAGTCCCCGGCACGGGATAGGTGAAAAACTGTTTTTT. Its protein product is CASSPRHGIGEKLFF.

The chain carries TRBV11-3 and TRBJ2-7; D not certain. With 2 bases removed from V and 3 bases from J, the gap between germline ends came to 8 bases. Germline CDR1 is SGHNT and CDR2 is YENEEA. The CDR3 runs to 13 residues. The CDR3 spells CASSLNSVYEQYF. Written as DNA, the CDR3 is TGTGCCAGCAGCTTAAACAGTGTCTACGAGCAGTACTTC.

The chain joins TRBV7-9 to TRBJ1-5; 9 bases match TRBD1. Trimming took 5 bases from V and 6 from J; bases not matched to a gene: 5. This CDR3 has 14 amino acids. The V gene's germline CDR1 is SEHNR and CDR2 FQNEAQ (reference sequence). CDR3 nucleotides: TGTGCCAGCAGCGTTACAGGGGGCTCTCAGCCCCAGCATTTT. Amino acids: CASSVTGGSQPQHF.

J is TRBJ2-2 and V is TRBV9, with no clear D. The CDR3 consists of 12 residues. The ends were cut back, 3 bases at V and 8 bases at J, with 8 bases in the middle. Germline V CDR1 and CDR2: SGDLS, YYNGEE. This CDR3 is CASSAGSGELFF. The CDR3 DNA follows: TGTGCCAGCAGCGCCGGTTCTGGGGAGCTGTTTTTT.

The CDR3 nucleotides are TGTGCCAGCAGCGGTACAGGGGCCTACGAGCAGTACTTC. It specifies CASSGTGAYEQYF. This chain connects TRBV7-9 to TRBJ2-7; 7 positions agree with TRBD1. The J segment lost 2 bases and the V segment lost 5 bases, leaving 3 bases of the junction unmatched. Looked up from germline, CDR1 is SEHNR and CDR2 is FQNEAQ (reference sequence). The CDR3 runs to 13 residues.

The chain combines TRBV9 with TRBJ2-5; 9 bases fit TRBD1. This CDR3 spans 14 amino acids. With V trimmed by 4 bases and J by 4 bases, 5 bases remained unmatched. Looked up from germline, CDR1 is SGDLS and CDR2 is YYNGEE. CDR3 sequence reads: CASSPTGGRETQYF. DNA of the CDR3: TGTGCCAGCAGCCCCACAGGGGGCCGAGAGACCCAGTACTTC.

The chain recombines TRBV4-1 with TRBJ2-7, with 9 bases fitting TRBD2. V trimming: 1 base; J trimming: 2 bases; junction bases outside the gene matches: 3. This CDR3 region has 15 residues. Germline lookup yields CDR1 MGHRA and CDR2 YSYEKL. CDR3: CASSQGLAGTYEQYF. As DNA, the CDR3 is TGCGCCAGCAGCCAAGGGCTAGCGGGGACCTACGAGCAGTACTTC.

This chain joins TRBV7-3 and TRBJ2-3, with 7 bases aligning to TRBD2. This CDR3 is 16 amino acids long. The V segment lost 5 bases and the J segment 0 bases; nucleotides outside the gene matches: 8. Germline-derived CDR1 and CDR2 are SGHTA and FQGTGA. The CDR3 DNA follows: TGTGCCAGCAGCCCACCGGGGGGAGCTAGCACAGATACGCAGTATTTT. Its protein is CASSPPGGASTDTQYF.

This chain links TRBV11-2 with TRBJ2-1; the D gene is possibly TRBD1 (6 bases). Germline-derived CDR1 and CDR2 are SGHAT and FQNNGV. V was trimmed by 1 base and J by 8 bases, leaving 9 bases between them. The CDR3 covers 13 residues. CDR3 sequence reads: CASSLARGYEQFF. CDR3 nucleotides: TGTGCCAGCAGCTTAGCAAGGGGGTATGAGCAGTTCTTC. The entire variable domain, with the rest obtained from reference TRBV11-2 and TRBJ2-1, is as follows: EAGVAQSPRYKIIEKRQSVAFWCNPISGHATLYWYQQILGQGPKLLIQFQNNGVVDDSQLPKDRFSAERLKGVDSTLKIQPAKLEDSAVYLCASSLARGYEQFFGPGTRLTVL.

The rearrangement uses TRBV6-5 and TRBJ1-5; D might be TRBD1 (6 bases). V dropped 6 bases and J dropped 4 bases, with 16 bases sitting between them. The V gene's germline CDR1 is MNHEY and CDR2 SVGAGI. CDR3 length equals 15 residues. CDR3 nucleotides: TGTGCCAGCAGCCAAGGGCAGGGGAAGAATCAGCCCCAGCATTTT. Its translation is CASSQGQGKNQPQHF.

J is TRBJ2-7 and V is TRBV5-6; D remains ambiguous. The CDR3 has 11 amino acids. Trimming took 0 bases from V and 7 from J, leaving 5 bases between them. From germline, CDR1 is SGHDT and CDR2 YYEEEE. In nucleotides, the CDR3 is TGTGCCAGCAGCTTGGGGCAGGAGCAGTACTTC. It codes for CASSLGQEQYF.

The chain employs TRBV19 and TRBJ2-7, with D maybe TRBD2 (6 bases). The V end lost 7 bases, the J end lost 0 bases, and 10 bases lay between the germline ends. Looked up from germline, CDR1 is LNHDA and CDR2 is SQIVND (reference sequence). The CDR3 totals 13 residues. CDR3 protein: CASTLDYSYEQYF. CDR3 DNA sequence: TGTGCCAGTACTCTGGACTACTCCTACGAGCAGTACTTC.

With respect to this clone: The sample holds other DNA sequences that translate to the same CDR3. This chain joins TRBV10-3 and TRBJ1-2; D ambiguous. Trimming shortened V by 2 bases and J by 8 bases, and 6 bases separated the two germline ends. This CDR3 comprises 11 residues. Germline V gene data show CDR1 as ENHRY and CDR2 as SYGVKD. The CDR3 loop is CAISEGGGYTF. As DNA, the CDR3 is TGTGCCATCAGTGAGGGCGGGGGCTACACCTTC.

The chain couples TRBV19 to TRBJ1-1; 9 bases line up with TRBD1. This CDR3 is 16 amino acids long. Germline V gene lookup returns CDR1 LNHDA and CDR2 SQIVND (reference sequence). The V segment lost 3 bases and the J segment 11 bases; nucleotides outside the gene matches: 16. The chain's CDR3 is CASSIGKIGTGNRAFF. For the CDR3, the DNA is TGTGCCAGTAGTATTGGGAAGATCGGGACAGGGAATCGGGCTTTCTTT.

V usage is TRBV30 and J usage is TRBJ1-2; D is perhaps TRBD1 (5 bases). Germline CDR1 reads GTSNPN; CDR2 reads SVGIG (reference sequence). There are 14 residues in the CDR3. V was clipped by 0 bases and J by 4 bases, with 12 bases between them. CDR3 protein: CAWSVRGGFYGYTF. The CDR3 coding sequence is TGTGCCTGGAGTGTACGTGGGGGGTTCTATGGCTACACCTTC.